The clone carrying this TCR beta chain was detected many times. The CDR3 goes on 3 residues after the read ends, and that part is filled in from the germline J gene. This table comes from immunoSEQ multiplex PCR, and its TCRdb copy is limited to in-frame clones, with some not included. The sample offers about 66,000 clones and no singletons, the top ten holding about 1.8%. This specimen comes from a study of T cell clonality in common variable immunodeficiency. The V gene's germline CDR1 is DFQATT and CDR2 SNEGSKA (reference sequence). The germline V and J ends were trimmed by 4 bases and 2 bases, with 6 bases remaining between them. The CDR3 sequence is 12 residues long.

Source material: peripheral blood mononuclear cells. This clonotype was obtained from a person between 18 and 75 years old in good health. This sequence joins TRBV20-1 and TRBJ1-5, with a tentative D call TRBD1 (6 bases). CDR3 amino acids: CSATGGNQPQHF. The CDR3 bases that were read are TGCAGTGCTACAGGGGGCAATCAGCCC.